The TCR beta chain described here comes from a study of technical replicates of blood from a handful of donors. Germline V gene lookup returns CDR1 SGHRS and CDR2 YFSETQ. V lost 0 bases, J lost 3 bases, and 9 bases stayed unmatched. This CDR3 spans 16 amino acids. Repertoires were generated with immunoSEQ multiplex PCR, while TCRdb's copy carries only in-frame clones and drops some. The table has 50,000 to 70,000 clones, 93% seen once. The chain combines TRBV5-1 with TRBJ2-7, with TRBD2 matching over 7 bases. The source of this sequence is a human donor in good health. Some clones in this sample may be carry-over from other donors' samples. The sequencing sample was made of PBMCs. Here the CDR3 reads CASSLDPPSGLYEQYF. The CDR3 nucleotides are TGCGCCAGCAGCTTGGACCCCCCTAGCGGCCTCTACGAGCAGTACTTC.